Presented here are 29 T cell receptor beta chains from one specimen sequenced in a study of spatial heterogeneity in lung cancer. Points from the study as a whole: It was found that expanded intratumoral alpha and beta TCR counts tracked tumor mutation counts.

Their cognate antigens are unknown. TCRdb called the 5' RACE reads again in MiXCR, with one record for every CDR3 protein. Here the sample spans about 30,000 distinct CDR3 sequences, under 8.5% being singletons. Time point of the sample: sample taken at primary tumor resection. This specimen was lung tumor tissue, taken at surgery. The receptors were gathered from a male donor with early-stage non-small cell lung cancer.

At least ten counts were recorded for this clonotype. V and J are TRBV7-6 and TRBJ2-1; D tentatively reads TRBD1 or TRBD2 (5 bases each). The CDR3 is 14 residues long. Trimming left V 7 bases short and J 0 bases short, with 10 bases between. Germline V CDR1 and CDR2: SGHVS, FNYEAQ. The chain's CDR3 is CASTLGVSYNEQFF. The DNA of the CDR3 is TGTGCCAGCACCCTGGGGGTCTCCTACAATGAGCAGTTCTTC.

In this sample, this clonotype turned up many times. The CDR3 spells CAIRQTGLGADTQYF. The DNA of the CDR3 is TGTGCCATCAGACAGACAGGTCTAGGCGCAGATACGCAGTATTTT. The chain combines TRBV10-3 with TRBJ2-3; D is possibly TRBD1 (6 bases). Germline V gene lookup returns CDR1 ENHRY and CDR2 SYGVKD. The V end lost 6 bases, the J end lost 4 bases, and 17 bases lay between the germline ends. The CDR3 has 15 amino acids.

This clonotype was observed at least ten times. The rearrangement joins TRBV6-5 to TRBJ2-4; 10 nucleotides line up with TRBD2. Unmatched junction bases numbered 11, after V lost 7 bases and J lost 8 bases. The CDR3 covers 15 residues. Germline CDR1 MNHEY, CDR2 SVGAGI. The CDR3 spells CASKLSGGDRDIQYF. CDR3 DNA: TGTGCCAGCAAACTAAGCGGGGGGGATCGGGACATTCAGTACTTC.

This clonotype was seen ten or more times. This chain uses TRBV7-9 with TRBJ1-5, with 8 bases identical to TRBD1. The junction had 4 bases not matched to a gene; V was cut back by 5 bases and J by 1 base. The CDR3 extends over 15 amino acids. CDR1 and CDR2 from the germline V gene are SEHNR and FQNEAQ (reference sequence). CDR3 sequence: CASSMGQESNQPQHF. The CDR3 DNA reads as TGTGCCAGCAGCATGGGACAGGAAAGCAATCAGCCCCAGCATTTT.

This clonotype has a count of ten or more. The chain uses TRBV6-5 and TRBJ2-5; tentatively, D is TRBD2 (6 bases). Germline CDR1 MNHEY, CDR2 SVGAGI. V lost 9 bases, J lost 1 base, and 9 bases lay in between. The CDR3 sequence is 12 residues long. The CDR3 region has the DNA TGTGCCAGTCGGGACTTCCAAGAGACCCAGTACTTC. It specifies CASRDFQETQYF.

The chain employs TRBV12-3 or TRBV12-4 and TRBJ1-6; maybe TRBD1 (5 bases). The CDR3 extends over 12 amino acids. V lost 6 bases, J lost 19 bases, and 19 bases lay in between. The CDR3 DNA follows: TGTGCCAGCAGATTGAGTTTAACGGGGCTTCACTTT. This encodes CASRLSLTGLHF.

This clonotype was recorded at least ten times. The CDR3 region is CATQPGLFVGPQHF. CDR3 nucleotides: TGTGCCACCCAACCGGGACTTTTCGTTGGGCCCCAGCATTTT. The chain employs TRBV6-1 and TRBJ1-5; maybe TRBD1 (5 bases). The length of the CDR3 is 14 residues. The ends were cut back, 10 bases at V and 9 bases at J, with 22 bases in the middle. Per germline, CDR1 MNHNS and CDR2 SASEGT.

This clonotype has ten or more counts. The CDR3 DNA sequence: TGTGCCAGCAGCTTAGCCTCAAGGGATCGGCTGTTTTTT. Its translation: CASSLASRDRLFF. The J gene is TRBJ1-4, the V gene TRBV7-9; no clear D. V dropped 0 bases and J dropped 14 bases, with 13 bases sitting between them. Per germline, CDR1 SEHNR and CDR2 FQNEAQ (reference sequence). The CDR3 is 13 amino acids.

V gene TRBV5-6 combines with J gene TRBJ2-2, with D maybe TRBD2 (5 bases). Germline V gene data show CDR1 as SGHDT and CDR2 as YYEEEE. The ends were cut back, 4 bases at V and 1 base at J, with 8 bases in the middle. This CDR3 comprises 14 residues. The CDR3 region is CASSEGLNTGELFF. CDR3 nucleotides: TGTGCCAGCAGCGAGGGCCTGAACACCGGGGAGCTGTTTTTT.

The chain combines TRBV7-2 with TRBJ2-1; D is unresolved. Germline-derived CDR1 and CDR2 are SGHTA and FQGNSA. This CDR3 is built from 16 residues. Trimming stripped 6 bases from V and 0 bases from J, with 15 bases between. In DNA, the CDR3 is TGTGCCAGCAGTCGCAATCCGTTGACCTCCTACAATGAGCAGTTCTTC. It yields the protein CASSRNPLTSYNEQFF.

This clonotype has ten or more counts. The CDR3 sequence: CASSPPGGANVLTF. CDR3 DNA sequence: TGCGCCAGCAGCCCCCCGGGGGGGGCCAACGTCCTGACTTTC. V gene TRBV5-1 combines with J gene TRBJ2-6, with D maybe TRBD2 (5 bases). The germline CDR1 and CDR2 sequences are SGHRS and YFSETQ. The V end was cut by 4 bases, the J end by 4 bases, with 9 bases between. The CDR3 loop spans 14 amino acids.

A note on this clonotype: An end of the junction differs from the germline gene, which may be a read error. The chain is built from TRBV28 and TRBJ2-1, with 9 bases lining up with TRBD1. The CDR3 is made up of 13 amino acids. CDR1 and CDR2 (germline): MDHEN, SYDVKM. The CDR3 loop is CASLRTGANEQIF. The CDR3 nucleotides are TGTGCCAGCCTCAGGACAGGGGCGAATGAGCAGATCTTC.

The V gene is TRBV11-3, the J gene TRBJ2-3; D call uncertain. This CDR3 is built from 14 residues. Germline loops: CDR1 SGHNT, CDR2 YENEEA. V was pared by 5 bases and J by 0 bases, with 9 bases between. CDR3 sequence (DNA): TGTGCCAGCAGCCCGGTGGCCAGCACAGATACGCAGTATTTT. This sequence encodes CASSPVASTDTQYF.

This clonotype appeared a few times. The chain recombines TRBV2 with TRBJ2-3, with no clear D. V dropped 3 bases and J dropped 3 bases, with 13 bases sitting between them. The CDR3 loop spans 15 amino acids. Germline V CDR1 and CDR2: SNHLY, FYNNEI. Here the CDR3 DNA reads TGTGCCAGCAGTGATCGGCAGTCTGGTACAGATACGCAGTATTTT. The encoded protein is CASSDRQSGTDTQYF.

Many counts were recorded for this clonotype. V usage is TRBV24-1 and J usage is TRBJ2-7; 7 nucleotides align to TRBD1. In germline, CDR1 is KGHDR, CDR2 SFDVKD. This CDR3 comprises 15 residues. J gave up 5 bases and V 5 bases, and 11 bases lay outside the gene matches. CDR3 residues: CATSGAPGTADEQYF. The CDR3 region has the DNA TGTGCCACCAGTGGGGCCCCCGGGACAGCCGACGAGCAGTACTTC.

V gene TRBV6-6 combines with J gene TRBJ1-2; the D is unclear. The CDR3 covers 13 residues. The germline V gene encodes CDR1 MNHNY and CDR2 SVGAGI (reference sequence). V lost 7 bases and J 4 bases, leaving 13 bases between the germline ends. The CDR3 bases are TGTGCCAGCAATACCGGGCCGCGCTATGGCTACACCTTC. This gives the protein CASNTGPRYGYTF.

This clonotype was seen a few times. This chain connects TRBV5-1 to TRBJ1-2, with no clear D. With 4 bases removed from V and 7 bases from J, the gap between germline ends came to 17 bases. CDR3 length: 14 amino acids. CDR1 SGHRS and CDR2 YFSETQ come from the germline V gene. The CDR3 region has the DNA TGCGCCAGCAGCCCTGAGACCTACGTCGGTGGCTACACCTTC. Encoded protein: CASSPETYVGGYTF.

The V and J genes are TRBV7-2 and TRBJ1-2; D is perhaps TRBD1 (6 bases). The CDR3 has 15 amino acids. The germline V and J ends were trimmed by 1 base and 0 bases, with 9 bases remaining between them. CDR1 and CDR2 (germline): SGHTA, FQGNSA. In DNA form, the CDR3 reads TGTGCCAGCAGCTTAGGTCACAGGGCTAACTATGGCTACACCTTC. It encodes CASSLGHRANYGYTF.

In this sample, this clonotype turned up many times. The rearrangement joins TRBV5-1 to TRBJ2-7, with D perhaps TRBD2 (5 bases). Trimming pared 3 bases from V and 0 bases from J, leaving 16 bases between. The CDR3 totals 16 residues. Germline CDR1 is SGHRS and CDR2 is YFSETQ. CDR3 sequence reads: CASSSHTRGNSYEQYF. The CDR3 nucleotides are TGCGCCAGCAGCTCGCACACGCGAGGGAACTCCTACGAGCAGTACTTC.

This sequence joins TRBV18 and TRBJ1-6; 7 bases line up with TRBD1. The CDR3 consists of 14 residues. Germline lookup yields CDR1 KGHSH and CDR2 LQKENI. Losses at the gene ends were 9 bases for V and 10 bases for J; bases not matched to a gene: 12. CDR3 coding DNA: TGTGCCAGTTCCTTAACGACAGGGCGATCACCCCTCCACTTT. This gives the protein CASSLTTGRSPLHF.

The chain has TRBV4-1 and TRBJ1-2; tentative D call: TRBD1 (5 bases). Germline values: CDR1 MGHRA, CDR2 YSYEKL. There are 16 residues in the CDR3. Trimming left V 0 bases short and J 0 bases short, with 11 bases between. Here the CDR3 reads CASSQDVQAANYGYTF. DNA of the CDR3: TGCGCCAGCAGCCAAGACGTACAGGCCGCTAACTATGGCTACACCTTC.

In its sample, this clonotype was seen many times. The chain has TRBV4-1 and TRBJ1-5; D is unresolved. This CDR3 has 16 amino acids. CDR1 and CDR2 (germline): MGHRA, YSYEKL. The V end lost 0 bases, the J end lost 0 bases, and 9 bases lay between the germline ends. In nucleotides, the CDR3 is TGCGCCAGCAGCCAAGAGAGCAGGAGTAGCAATCAGCCCCAGCATTTT. This encodes CASSQESRSSNQPQHF.

This clonotype was seen many times. The rearrangement uses TRBV6-5 and TRBJ1-2, with 8 nucleotides matching TRBD1. Germline V lookup: CDR1 MNHEY, CDR2 SVGAGI. The CDR3 contains 16 residues. V shed 8 bases and J 2 bases; nucleotides not matched to a gene: 13. The CDR3 protein is CASSRDRRSPNYGYTF. The DNA of the CDR3 is TGTGCCAGCTCCCGGGACAGGCGGAGTCCAAACTATGGCTACACCTTC.

This clonotype was seen more than once but under ten times. The rearrangement joins TRBV20-1 to TRBJ1-6; D is possibly TRBD1 (5 bases). The CDR3 sequence is 13 residues long. V dropped 3 bases and J dropped 7 bases, with 10 bases sitting between them. Germline CDR1 and CDR2: DFQATT and SNEGSKA (reference sequence). This CDR3 is CSASKGTNSPLHF. The DNA for the CDR3 is TGCAGTGCTAGCAAGGGGACCAATTCACCCCTCCACTTT.

The CDR3 nucleotides are TGCAGTGCTCACCAGGGGGCCAACGTCCTGACTTTC. Translation: CSAHQGANVLTF. V usage is TRBV20-1 and J usage is TRBJ2-6; D not resolved. From germline, CDR1 is DFQATT and CDR2 SNEGSKA (reference sequence). Trimming pared 5 bases from V and 4 bases from J, leaving 6 bases between. The CDR3 covers 12 residues.

This clonotype was found many times. V usage is TRBV6-5 and J usage is TRBJ2-1; D unresolved. Germline V gene sequence: CDR1 MNHEY, CDR2 SVGAGI. The V end lost 2 bases, the J end lost 7 bases, and 3 bases lay between the germline ends. This CDR3 contains 11 residues. The CDR3 spells CASSYGNEQFF. Here the CDR3 DNA reads TGTGCCAGCAGTTACGGAAATGAGCAGTTCTTC.

The sample holds many counts of this clonotype. The rearrangement joins TRBV20-1 to TRBJ1-3; D remains ambiguous. Looked up from germline, CDR1 is DFQATT and CDR2 is SNEGSKA (reference sequence). V shed 1 base and J shed 0 bases, with 22 bases lying between them. This CDR3 is 19 amino acids long. Written as DNA, the CDR3 is TGCAGTGCTAGAGGTTCCTCCTTCGGCGGGTGGGACTCTGGAAACACCATATATTTT. It is translated as CSARGSSFGGWDSGNTIYF.

This clonotype was seen a few times. V and J are TRBV6-1 and TRBJ2-3; 10 bases are shared with TRBD1. This CDR3 comprises 16 residues. Trimming took 2 bases from V and 5 from J; bases not matched to a gene: 7. Germline CDR1 is MNHNS and CDR2 is SASEGT. The CDR3 region has the DNA TGTGCCAGCAGTGAAAGCGGGACAGGGGTCGTAGATACGCAGTATTTT. It yields the protein CASSESGTGVVDTQYF.

This clonotype was recorded many times. The chain uses TRBV5-1 and TRBJ1-1; the D is unclear. The CDR3 contains 15 residues. Germline lookup yields CDR1 SGHRS and CDR2 YFSETQ. The V end was cut by 2 bases, the J end by 0 bases, with 11 bases between. Here the CDR3 reads CASSLSQTLNTEAFF. The CDR3, as DNA: TGCGCCAGCAGCTTATCACAGACGTTGAACACTGAAGCTTTCTTT.